This T cell receptor beta chain is from a study of blood T cell repertoires in COVID-19. Overall study: COVID-19 samples from acute and convalescent phases originated in the United States, Italy and Spain. Sources were T cells, B-cell-depleted T cells, or PBMCs; the material itself was cDNA or gDNA.

Original handling: It was from reference gene primer amplification that nucleated cell counts were estimated. Sequenced by immunoSEQ multiplex PCR; TCRdb stores in-frame clones only, minus some. Clone size and the V and J calls come from that table; the DNA yielded D and trimming. The sample holds some 100,000 clones, roughly 86% seen once. Per the germline V gene, CDR1 is MNHNS and CDR2 is SASEGT. With V trimmed by 2 bases and J by 3 bases, 4 bases remained unmatched. The length of the CDR3 is 14 residues. This clone was seen more than once but under ten times. Sample: peripheral blood. The V call is TRBV6-1, the J call TRBJ2-7; 7 nucleotides match TRBD1. The receptor comes from a man aged 50 to 59 with acute or convalescent COVID-19. The CDR3 is CASSEQSGGYEQYF. CDR3 bases: TGTGCCAGCAGTGAACAGTCAGGGGGCTACGAGCAGTACTTC.